Presented here are 10 T cell receptor beta chains from one specimen sequenced in a study of shared T cell receptors in the human thymus. The table came from immunoSEQ multiplex PCR; TCRdb's copy has only in-frame clones and leaves some out. The sample holds 600,000 or so clones, about 89% seen once. These data are also associated with another study on human thymus T cells.

Sample: thymocytes. The receptors shown here come from a boy younger than two with a congenital heart defect.

This clone appeared once. The sample contains more than one DNA sequence encoding this CDR3. V gene TRBV27 combines with J gene TRBJ2-2; D uncertain. CDR1 MNHEY and CDR2 SMNVEV come from the germline V gene (reference sequence). V was clipped by 5 bases and J by 5 bases, with 6 bases between them. The CDR3 covers 12 residues. The DNA of the CDR3 is TGTGCCAGCAGTCCCTATACCGGGGAGCTGTTTTTT. Residues: CASSPYTGELFF.

The chain is built from TRBV7-8 and TRBJ1-5, with TRBD1 matching over 8 bases. J gave up 8 bases and V 0 bases, and 9 bases lay outside the gene matches. Germline CDR1 and CDR2: SGHVS and FQNEAQ. This CDR3 is 16 amino acids long. CDR3 sequence (DNA): TGTGCCAGCAGCTTAGCGACGGACAGGGCGGGGGAGCCCCAGCATTTT. This sequence encodes CASSLATDRAGEPQHF.

The chain carries TRBV9 and TRBJ2-7; 7 bases align to TRBD1. CDR1 is SGDLS and CDR2 is YYNGEE in the germline V gene. The CDR3 covers 12 residues. The V gene end was trimmed by 3 bases and the J gene end by 6 bases; junction bases not matched to a gene: 3. CDR3 sequence reads: CASSATGSEQYF. The CDR3 DNA reads TGTGCCAGCAGCGCGACAGGGAGCGAGCAGTACTTC.

The gene calls are TRBV5-6 and TRBJ2-5; the match to TRBD1 covers 8 bases. V dropped 4 bases and J dropped 1; count of bases not matched to a gene: 9. This CDR3 spans 16 amino acids. The germline CDR1 and CDR2 sequences are SGHDT and YYEEEE. This chain's CDR3 is CASSPSDRALQETQYF. CDR3 in DNA: TGTGCCAGCAGCCCATCGGACAGGGCACTCCAAGAGACCCAGTACTTC.

The chain carries TRBV9 and TRBJ2-3; TRBD2 agrees at 12 bases. Germline CDR1 is SGDLS and CDR2 is YYNGEE. The CDR3 contains 15 residues. With 7 bases clipped from V and 0 bases from J, the junction kept 3 bases outside the gene matches. Here the CDR3 reads CASGGLAGSTDTQYF. CDR3 in DNA: TGTGCCAGCGGAGGACTAGCGGGGAGCACAGATACGCAGTATTTT.

This rearrangement joins TRBV29-1 to TRBJ1-1, with TRBD1 matching over 8 bases. Germline V gene data show CDR1 as SQVTM and CDR2 as ANQGSEA. The CDR3 loop spans 13 amino acids. With V trimmed by 4 bases and J by 4 bases, 5 bases remained unmatched. The CDR3 DNA sequence: TGCAGCGTTGGTCGCGACAGGGGCACTGAAGCTTTCTTT. Protein: CSVGRDRGTEAFF.

This CDR3 reads CAISDRQGGGYTF. In nucleotides, the CDR3 is TGTGCCATCAGTGACCGGCAGGGCGGCGGCTACACCTTC. The chain is built from TRBV10-3 and TRBJ1-2; possible D gene TRBD1, 5 bases. Germline loops: CDR1 ENHRY, CDR2 SYGVKD. CDR3 length equals 13 residues. Between the trimmed V and J ends, which lost 3 bases and 8 bases, there was a span of 13 bases.

The rearrangement joins TRBV7-6 to TRBJ2-7, with D maybe TRBD1 (6 bases). Germline V gene data show CDR1 as SGHVS and CDR2 as FNYEAQ. V dropped 5 bases and J dropped 6 bases, with 17 bases sitting between them. The length of the CDR3 is 14 residues. DNA for the CDR3: TGTGCCAGCAGCGCATCCTCCCGACAGGCCGAGCAGTACTTC. Its translation is CASSASSRQAEQYF. The full variable domain, with the rest looked up from reference TRBV7-6 and TRBJ2-7, is GAGVSQSPRYKVTKRGQDVALRCDPISGHVSLYWYRQALGQGPEFLTYFNYEAQQDKSGLPNDRFSAERPEGSISTLTIQRTEQRDSAMYRCASSASSRQAEQYFGPGTRLTVT.

V and J are TRBV15 and TRBJ2-7, with D perhaps TRBD1 (5 bases). Between the trimmed V and J ends, which lost 0 bases and 0 bases, there was a span of 18 bases. CDR3 length: 18 amino acids. The V gene's germline CDR1 is LNHNV and CDR2 YYDKDF (reference sequence). The CDR3 is CATSRDIPPGRSSYEQYF. DNA of the CDR3: TGTGCCACCAGCAGAGATATCCCCCCAGGGCGGAGCTCCTACGAGCAGTACTTC.

This chain joins TRBV4-2 and TRBJ1-5, with D tentatively TRBD1 (5 bases). This CDR3 has 16 amino acids. V gave up 0 bases and J gave up 1 base, with 10 bases separating them. Germline V gives CDR1 LGHNA, CDR2 YNFKEQ. The CDR3 DNA sequence: TGTGCCAGCAGCCAAGATTGGTCAGGGAGCAATCAGCCCCAGCATTTT. This translates into CASSQDWSGSNQPQHF.